The 13 T cell receptor beta chains listed next were all sequenced from one sample in a study of tumor and adjacent non-tumor tissue in lung cancer. The template was RNA from unsorted bulk tissue. The normal lung tissue was taken more than 3 cm from the tumor edge. Three rounds of nested PCR, following a modified ARM-PCR protocol, produced the TCRbeta library. TCRdb redid the calling of the multiplex PCR reads with MiXCR, one entry per CDR3 protein. The sample has more than 75,000 distinct CDR3 sequences; about 80% are singletons. The specimen sequenced was distant non-tumor lung tissue. The receptors were sampled from a man aged 55 to 70 with small cell lung cancer.

This clonotype has at least ten counts. The chain employs TRBV7-9 and TRBJ2-1, with 10 bases fitting TRBD1. This CDR3 contains 17 residues. V shed 5 bases and J 7 bases; nucleotides not matched to a gene: 14. Germline CDR1 SEHNR, CDR2 FQNEAQ (reference sequence). CDR3 region: CASSRDFRDRGSNEQFF. The DNA for the CDR3 is TGTGCCAGCAGCCGAGATTTTCGGGACAGGGGAAGTAATGAGCAGTTCTTC.

The V call is TRBV11-2, the J call TRBJ2-7, with 8 nucleotides matching TRBD2. Per germline, CDR1 SGHAT and CDR2 FQNNGV. Losses at the gene ends were 5 bases for V and 4 bases for J; bases not matched to a gene: 7. The CDR3 has 14 amino acids. This CDR3 reads CASSMGLGDYEQYV. CDR3 sequence (DNA): TGTGCCAGCAGCATGGGACTAGGAGATTACGAGCAGTACGTC.

Concerning this clonotype: A junction end diverges from the germline sequence, so it may reflect a read error. CDR3: CASSPRAGYEQYF. In nucleotides, the CDR3 is TGTGCTAGCAGTCCGAGGGCGGGCTACGAGCAGTACTTC. The chain has TRBV12-3 or TRBV12-4 and TRBJ2-7; the D gene is possibly TRBD2 (5 bases). There are 13 residues in the CDR3.

The chain recombines TRBV28 with TRBJ2-3, with D uncertain. The CDR3 runs to 16 residues. Per the germline V gene, CDR1 is MDHEN and CDR2 is SYDVKM. V was cut by 4 bases and J by 0 bases, with 14 bases left in between. The CDR3 reads CASSSSQAWSTDTQYF. CDR3 DNA sequence: TGTGCCAGCAGTTCCTCTCAGGCATGGAGCACAGATACGCAGTATTTT.

Comments on this clonotype: Since no conserved phenylalanine or tryptophan closes the CDR3, a read error is the likely cause. The V call is TRBV29-1, the J call TRBJ2-2; D not certain. The CDR3 sequence is 14 residues long. Germline V gene data show CDR1 as SQVTM and CDR2 as ANQGSEA. This chain's CDR3 is CSVTPIRNIGELFI. The CDR3 coding sequence is TGCAGTGTTACACCGATCAGGAACATCGGAGAGCTGTTTATT.

This chain joins TRBV6-1 and TRBJ1-5; D is uncertain. V was clipped by 7 bases and J by 6 bases, with 13 bases between them. This CDR3 contains 13 residues. Germline V gives CDR1 MNHNS, CDR2 SASEGT. The CDR3 loop reads CASTATNIQPQHF. The CDR3 DNA follows: TGTGCCAGCACCGCTACGAATATTCAGCCCCAGCATTTT.

The chain couples TRBV12-3 or TRBV12-4 to TRBJ2-7; tentative D call: TRBD2 (6 bases). The CDR3 loop spans 13 amino acids. DNA for the CDR3: TGTGGCAGCAGTCTAAATAGCGGAAGCGAACAGTACGTC. Translation gives CGSSLNSGSEQYV.

This chain links TRBV6-5 with TRBJ2-1; either TRBD1 or TRBD2 may fit D (6 bases each). V dropped 0 bases and J dropped 7 bases, with 10 bases sitting between them. Germline CDR1 reads MNHEY; CDR2 reads SVGAGI. The CDR3 is 14 residues long. CDR3 amino acids: CASSYSGGGNEQFF. Written as DNA, the CDR3 is TGTGCCAGCAGTTACTCTGGAGGGGGTAATGAGCAGTTCTTC.

V gene TRBV12-1 combines with J gene TRBJ2-3; the D segment call TRBD1 is taken from the table without a DNA check. TRBV12-1 is a pseudogene. The CDR3 length is 18 residues. The CDR3 loop reads CASSFGQTGYPLTDTQYF. Written as DNA, the CDR3 is TGTGCCAGCAGCTTTGGCCAAACAGGGTATCCTCTCACAGATACGCAGTATTTT.

This clonotype was found a few times. A junction end diverges from the germline sequence, so it may reflect a read error. The chain uses TRBV11-3 and TRBJ2-3, with TRBD1 as a possible D gene (5 bases). Germline V gene sequence: CDR1 SGHNT, CDR2 YENEEA. The CDR3 spans 12 residues. CDR3 sequence: CASSHPQGTRYF. The CDR3 bases are TGTGCCAGCAGCCACCCCCAGGGTACGCGGTATTTT.

The sample holds many counts of this clonotype. V usage is TRBV12-3 or TRBV12-4 and J usage is TRBJ2-5; no clear D. V dropped 2 bases and J dropped 4 bases, with 5 bases sitting between them. This CDR3 has 12 residues. CDR3 in amino acids: CASSLSVETQYF. The CDR3 DNA reads as TGTGCCAGCAGTTTATCGGTAGAGACCCAGTACTTC.

There are many counts of this clonotype. V gene TRBV20-1 combines with J gene TRBJ1-2; TRBD1 is a possible D gene (5 bases). CDR1 and CDR2 from the germline V gene are DFQATT and SNEGSKA (reference sequence). The CDR3 loop spans 16 amino acids. V lost 4 bases and J 0 bases, leaving 18 bases between the germline ends. CDR3 sequence: CSAMGDRILTNYGYTF. In DNA form, the CDR3 reads TGCAGTGCTATGGGGGACCGAATCCTTACTAACTATGGCTACACCTTC.

Comment on this clonotype: Mismatch with germline at one junction end may stem from a read error. The V gene is TRBV29-1, the J gene TRBJ2-6; D is ambiguous. This CDR3 region has 14 residues. Germline V gene lookup returns CDR1 SQVTM and CDR2 ANQGSEA. The CDR3 protein is CSVGENSRANVMTF. In DNA, the CDR3 is TGCAGCGTCGGCGAAAACTCTAGGGCCAACGTCATGACTTTC.